This T cell receptor (beta chain) was identified in a study of T-cell memory formation after mild COVID-19. Using its own MiXCR run on the 5' RACE reads, TCRdb lists one record per CDR3 protein. The table lists 400,000 or so distinct CDR3 sequences, about 20% of them singletons, with 7.5% to 9.5% in the top ten. This clonotype was counted a few times. The CDR3 extends over 13 amino acids. V shed 4 bases and J 5 bases; nucleotides not matched to a gene: 3. The germline V gene has CDR1 SNHLY and CDR2 FYNNEI. Sequenced sample: PBMCs or a T cell subset sorted from them (not recorded which). The chain is built from TRBV2 and TRBJ2-7, with 9 bases matching TRBD1. The source is an adult woman who had mild COVID-19 (a few samples of this study predate the infection). Cell type and time point are not known. The CDR3 sequence is CASSVQGAHEQYF. DNA of the CDR3: TGTGCCAGCAGTGTACAGGGGGCCCACGAGCAGTACTTC.